The clone carrying this TCR beta chain was seen a handful of times. This sample is drawn from a study of blood T cell repertoires in COVID-19. The CDR3 sequence is 14 residues long. With 3 bases clipped from V and 2 bases from J, the junction kept 1 base outside the gene matches. The V gene's germline CDR1 is LGHNA and CDR2 YSLEER. Authors' methods: Quantification of nucleated cells was approximated via reference gene primer amplification. TCRdb's copy holds only in-frame clones and misses some; the assay was immunoSEQ multiplex PCR. Clonal size and the V and J genes are those of that table, whereas D and trimming came from the DNA. This table has some 200,000 clones, about four fifths appearing once. This study enrolled people aged roughly 18 to 89 from about two dozen US geographic areas. Two negative PCRs, clearance, or symptom resolution had been documented for recovered Cohort 3 donors.

This clonotype was obtained from a man between 40 and 49 years old who had recovered from COVID-19. The chain combines TRBV4-3 with TRBJ2-3; 8 nucleotides match TRBD2. Sequencing was performed on PBMCs or T cells enriched from blood (not recorded which). The CDR3 DNA reads as TGCGCCAGCAGCCAGACTAGCGCCACAGATACGCAGTATTTT. Its protein product is CASSQTSATDTQYF.